Listed below are T cell receptor beta chains from one sample, sequenced in a study of identical twins. TCRdb redid the calling of the 5' RACE reads with MiXCR, one entry per CDR3 protein. The data contain some 1,700,000 distinct CDR3 sequences, about 30% of them seen just once; the ten biggest clones take up about 0.27%. Sequencing was performed on cord blood. The receptors come from a newborn girl in good health. CDR3s leave out the opening cysteine and the closing phenylalanine or tryptophan.

SVGRDRRGYEQY TRBV29-1
ASSLVAGRKTYEQY TRBV7-9
SVEFHPSALADTQY TRBV29-1
AISAGLHNEQY TRBV10-3
AISERGGAYTGELF TRBV10-3
ASSLLGADNSPLH TRBV5-6
SVASTDTQY TRBV29-1
AISESQIYEQY TRBV10-3
ASSSVRGVIHEQY TRBV11-2
SVETRLTDTQY TRBV29-1
ASSRSPPGLALNEQY TRBV3-1
TSSFPTSPSEQF TRBV5-1
ASSYVQGEETQY TRBV27
ASRNLGRNTGELF TRBV12-3/TRBV12-4
ASSPLPAPQLYGYT TRBV7-9
ASSQATSSYEQY TRBV4-2
ASSRGVFRDRYFNEQF TRBV5-1
ATVDRMETQY TRBV2
ASSDSTTNTEAF TRBV25-1
ASSLGTETYEQY TRBV11-1
ASSPRRNSPLH TRBV7-9
SVEDGRFYGYT TRBV29-1
SARGGSSNQPQH TRBV20-1
ASSVFASAQETQY TRBV9
ASSQEVRIGRADTQY TRBV3-1
ASSEGRIYEQY TRBV6-5
ASSYSKSLETQY TRBV6-5
ASSLRVSAENIQY TRBV11-2
ASSLGRGSEQF TRBV5-1
ASKGLGYNEQF TRBV4-1
ASSVARGSTYEQY TRBV9
ASSSGTSLGSDTQY TRBV12-3/TRBV12-4
ATSESGRDTQY TRBV24-1
ASSRLTDQETQY TRBV18
ASSQELAELSYEQY TRBV4-1
SARGQSHQPQH TRBV20-1
ASSARRGALPYEQY TRBV6-1
ASSLVLGGGETQY TRBV7-2
ASKTTGAPSYEQY TRBV6-1
ASTSDEQY TRBV6-6
ASSLRGAYNEQF TRBV5-1
ASTPRGIDYGYT TRBV28
ASSLGLAGFGDTQY TRBV5-1
ASSYPYYGYT TRBV6-5
ASSSRELAPNSYNEQF TRBV28
SVENRGQVNNEQF TRBV29-1
ASSLKQRSTNTQY TRBV5-5
ASSLPQFRRGGYT TRBV28
SARDRGQSSYNEQF TRBV20-1
SVEDRDRSGANALT TRBV29-1
ASSPGRDRVYEQY TRBV18
ASSLAGRQESSYEQY TRBV28
ASTASPEQY TRBV2
AVRAIGSGNTIY TRBV6-6
ASSFPRLVFADNEQF TRBV5-1
SARDQGGPHRTEAF TRBV20-1